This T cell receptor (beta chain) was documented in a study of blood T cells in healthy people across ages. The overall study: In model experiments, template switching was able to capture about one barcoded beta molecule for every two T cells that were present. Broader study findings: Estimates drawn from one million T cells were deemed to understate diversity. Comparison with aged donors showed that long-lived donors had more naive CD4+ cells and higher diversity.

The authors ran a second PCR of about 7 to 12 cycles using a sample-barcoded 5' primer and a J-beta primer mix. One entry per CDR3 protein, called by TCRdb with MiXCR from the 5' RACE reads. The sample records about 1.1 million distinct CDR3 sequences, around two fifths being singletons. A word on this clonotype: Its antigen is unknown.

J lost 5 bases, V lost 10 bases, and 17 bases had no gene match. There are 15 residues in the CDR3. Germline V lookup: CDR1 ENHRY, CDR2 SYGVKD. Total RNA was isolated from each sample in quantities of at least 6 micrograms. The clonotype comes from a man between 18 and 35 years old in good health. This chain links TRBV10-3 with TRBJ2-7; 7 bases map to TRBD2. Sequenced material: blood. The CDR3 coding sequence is TGTGCCACCCGGCCCCAGACTAGCACCGTCGACGAGCAGTACTTC. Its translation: CATRPQTSTVDEQYF.